This is a list of T cell receptor beta chains from one sample in a study of tumor and adjacent non-tumor tissue in lung cancer. TCRdb reprocessed the multiplex PCR reads via MiXCR and lists one record per CDR3 protein. The sample holds under 250,000 distinct CDR3 sequences, 70% to 75% seen once. The source material was lung tumor tissue. These receptors were taken from a man aged 60 to 69 with non-small cell lung cancer. CDR3s include the opening cysteine and the closing phenylalanine or tryptophan. The D gene is left open where the match is weak. Clone size is stated in some rows and not others, as once, few, many or a class when expanded.

j_gene,abundance,v_gene,d_gene,CDR3aa,CDR3nt
TRBJ2-1,-,TRBV28,TRBD1,CASRTGQVGNEQFF,TGTGCCAGCAGGACCGGACAGGTGGGCAATGAGCAGTTCTTC
TRBJ2-3,few,TRBV5-1,-,CASSRPSSTDTQYF,TGCGCCAGCAGCCGGCCGTCAAGCACAGATACGCAGTATTTT
TRBJ2-1,-,TRBV5-5,TRBD2,CAGSSIAGGINEQFF,TGTGCCGGCAGCTCCATAGCGGGGGGTATCAATGAGCAGTTCTTC
TRBJ2-1,-,TRBV12-3/TRBV12-4,TRBD1,CASSLGTGGYNGQFF,TGTGCCAGCAGTCTAGGGACAGGGGGCTACAATGGGCAGTTCTTC
TRBJ2-1,-,TRBV4-1,TRBD2,CASSSGGVYNEQFF,TGCGCCTCATCCAGCGGGGGGGTCTACAATGAGCAGTTCTTC
TRBJ1-4,-,TRBV12-3/TRBV12-4,TRBD1,CANSLRQGGEKLLF,TGTGCCAACAGTTTAAGACAGGGCGGGGAAAAACTGCTTTTT
TRBJ2-5,-,TRBV4-2,TRBD2,CASSQDIRGGAEGETQYF,TGTGCCAGCAGCCAAGATATTCGCGGGGGGGCCGAAGGGGAGACCCAGTACTTC
TRBJ2-5,many,TRBV7-8,TRBD1,CASSSGQGGYFYQETQYF,TGTGCCAGCAGCTCAGGACAGGGGGGATATTTTTACCAAGAGACCCAGTACTTC
TRBJ1-1,-,TRBV6-2/TRBV6-3,-,CTGNYPYGNTEAFF,TGTACCGGCAATTACCCCTACGGGAACACTGAAGCTTTCTTT
TRBJ1-5,-,TRBV12-3/TRBV12-4,-,CTRGDTDSNQSQHF,TGTACCAGAGGGGACACAGATAGCAATCAGTCCCAGCATTTT
TRBJ1-6,-,TRBV12-3/TRBV12-4,-,CTSSFVGSPLHF,TGTACCAGCAGTTTCGTAGGGTCACCCCTCCACTTT
TRBJ1-2,few,TRBV6-6,-,CASSFGQTGNYGYTF,TGTGCCAGCAGTTTCGGACAGACTGGTAACTATGGCTACACCTTC
TRBJ2-7,-,TRBV6-6,TRBD2,CASSYLGPAGDHSNEQYF,TGTGCCAGCAGTTACCTCGGACCCGCGGGAGATCATAGCAACGAGCAGTACTTC
TRBJ1-1,-,TRBV12-3/TRBV12-4,-,CASSLGKLAEALF,TGTGCCAGCAGTCTGGGGAAGCTCGCTGAAGCTCTCTTT
TRBJ2-3,-,TRBV4-3,-,CVRSPAWPGPDTQYF,TGCGTTCGCAGCCCCGCTTGGCCTGGTCCAGATACGCAGTATTTT
TRBJ1-2,-,TRBV6-6,-,CASSYGRPNYGNTF,TGTGCCAGCAGTTATGGACGGCCTAACTATGGCAACACCTTC
TRBJ2-3,-,TRBV20-1,-,CSACGYSSTDTQYF,TGCAGTGCTTGCGGGTATTCGAGCACAGATACGCAGTATTTC
TRBJ2-1,-,TRBV6-5,TRBD2,CASGLAVSSYNEQFF,TGTGCCAGCGGGCTAGCGGTAAGCTCCTACAATGAGCAGTTCTTC
TRBJ2-3,-,TRBV5-1,TRBD2,CASSFGTSGSTDTQYF,TGCGCCAGCAGCTTTGGGACTAGCGGTAGCACAGATACGCAGTATTTT
TRBJ2-3,-,TRBV29-1,-,CSAEPRGQDTQYF,TGCAGCGCCGAACCTAGAGGTCAGGATACTCAGTATTTT
TRBJ1-1,-,TRBV20-1,-,CSAAPSIEAFF,TGCAGTGCTGCCCCGAGCATTGAAGCTTTCTTT
TRBJ1-1,medium-sized,TRBV11-3,-,CASTGQAGTEAFF,TGTGCCAGCACCGGGCAGGCGGGGACTGAAGCTTTCTTT
TRBJ2-7,many,TRBV20-1,-,CSASPTVQYEQYF,TGCAGTGCTAGCCCGACAGTACAATACGAGCAGTACTTC
TRBJ1-2,-,TRBV12-3/TRBV12-4,-,CAIRLFYVYTF,TGTGCCATCAGGCTCTTCTATGTCTACACCTTC
TRBJ2-7,-,TRBV4-2,TRBD1,CTSSQGGTAGYEQYF,TGTACCAGCAGCCAAGGTGGGACAGCCGGCTACGAGCAGTACTTC
TRBJ1-1,-,TRBV6-4,-,CASSDTWVSAFF,TGTGCCAGCAGTGACACCTGGGTCTCAGCTTTCTTT
TRBJ2-6,-,TRBV6-5,-,CANSYRTGAGANVLTF,TGTGCCAACAGTTACCGGACCGGCGCCGGGGCCAACGTCCTGACTTTC
TRBJ2-5,-,TRBV20-1,TRBD1,CSAAGGQGTQYF,TGCAGTGCTGCAGGGGGCCAAGGGACCCAGTACTTC
TRBJ2-2,-,TRBV11-3,TRBD2,CASNLGLAGGPDTEELFF,TGTGCCAGCAACTTAGGACTAGCGGGAGGGCCTGACACTGAGGAGCTGTTTTTT
TRBJ1-1,-,TRBV4-3,-,CPSSQDHSQSNTESSF,TGCCCCAGCAGCCAAGATCATAGTCAGTCCAACACTGAATCTTCCTTT
TRBJ2-1,-,TRBV5-6,-,CVSSLVGNYNEQFF,TGTGTCAGCAGCTTAGTGGGGAACTACAATGAGCAGTTCTTC